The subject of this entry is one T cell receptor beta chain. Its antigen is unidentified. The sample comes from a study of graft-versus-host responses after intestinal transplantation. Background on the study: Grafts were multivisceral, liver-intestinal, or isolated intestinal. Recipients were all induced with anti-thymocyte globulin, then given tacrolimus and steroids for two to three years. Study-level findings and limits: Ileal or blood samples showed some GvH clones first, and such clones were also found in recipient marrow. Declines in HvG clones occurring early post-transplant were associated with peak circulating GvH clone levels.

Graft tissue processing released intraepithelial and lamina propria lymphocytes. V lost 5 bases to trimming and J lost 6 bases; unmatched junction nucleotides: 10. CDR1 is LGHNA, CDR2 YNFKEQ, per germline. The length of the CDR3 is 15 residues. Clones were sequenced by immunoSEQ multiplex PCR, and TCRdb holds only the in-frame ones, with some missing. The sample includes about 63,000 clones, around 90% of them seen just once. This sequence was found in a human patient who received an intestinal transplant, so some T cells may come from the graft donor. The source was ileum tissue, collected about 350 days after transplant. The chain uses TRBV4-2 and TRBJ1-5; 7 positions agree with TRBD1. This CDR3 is CASSSGGGPGQPQHF. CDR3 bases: TGTGCCAGCAGCTCAGGGGGAGGTCCGGGTCAGCCCCAGCATTTT.